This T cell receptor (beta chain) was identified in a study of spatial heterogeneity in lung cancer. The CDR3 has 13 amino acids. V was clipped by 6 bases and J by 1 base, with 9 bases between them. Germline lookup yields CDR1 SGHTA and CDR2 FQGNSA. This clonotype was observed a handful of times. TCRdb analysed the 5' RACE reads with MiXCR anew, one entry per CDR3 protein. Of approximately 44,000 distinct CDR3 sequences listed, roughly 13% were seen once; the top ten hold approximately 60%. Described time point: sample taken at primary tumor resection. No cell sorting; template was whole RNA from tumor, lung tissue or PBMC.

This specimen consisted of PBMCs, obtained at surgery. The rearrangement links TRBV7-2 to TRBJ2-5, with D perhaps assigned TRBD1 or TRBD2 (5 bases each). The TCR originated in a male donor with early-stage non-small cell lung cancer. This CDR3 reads CASSPGTQETQYF. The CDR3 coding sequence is TGTGCCAGCAGTCCCGGGACCCAAGAGACCCAGTACTTC.